This T cell receptor (beta chain) emerged from a study of tumor and adjacent non-tumor tissue in lung cancer. Trimming removed 2 bases from V and 0 bases from J, with 10 bases in between. This CDR3 contains 15 residues. Germline CDR1 reads MGHDK; CDR2 reads SYGVNS. Overall study findings and caveats: Compared with tumor, normal lung showed significantly lower TCR diversity.

TCRbeta libraries were built with three rounds of nested PCR, modified from ARM-PCR. Via MiXCR, TCRdb re-called the multiplex PCR reads, giving one row per CDR3 protein. The repertoire holds tens of thousands of distinct CDR3 sequences, with 65% to 80% as singletons. No cell sorting was done before RNA was extracted from the tissue. The normal lung tissue was taken more than 3 cm from the tumor edge. Between August and November 2014, newly diagnosed, chemotherapy-naive lung cancer patients underwent thoracic surgery in China. Ten or more counts support this clonotype. The antigen remains unidentified.

The clonotype originates from a man aged 60 to 69 with non-small cell lung cancer. Sample: distant non-tumor lung tissue. The J gene is TRBJ1-2, the V gene TRBV25-1; D not resolved. The CDR3 loop reads CASSETTQANYGYTF. The CDR3 DNA sequence: TGTGCCAGCAGTGAAACAACACAAGCTAACTATGGCTACACCTTC.